The entry below gives a single T cell receptor (beta chain) sequence along with its context. Per the study methods: Amplified reference gene primers provided the basis for estimating nucleated cell counts. Profiling relied on immunoSEQ multiplex PCR, and the TCRdb table lists in-frame clones only, not all of them. The V and J calls and clone size were taken over from that table, and D and trimming were inferred from the DNA. The sample records 300,000 to 350,000 clones, about 90% being singletons. The entry originates in a study of blood T cell repertoires in COVID-19. Specimen: PBMCs or T cells enriched from blood (not recorded which). The origin of this receptor is a young woman who had recovered from COVID-19.

CDR3 sequence reads: CASSLMARLGQGTYNEQFF. DNA of the CDR3: TGTGCCAGCAGCTTAATGGCGCGGCTCGGGCAGGGAACCTACAATGAGCAGTTCTTC. The chain uses TRBV7-3 and TRBJ2-1; D might be TRBD1 (5 bases). V lost 1 base and J 2 bases, leaving 21 bases between the germline ends. CDR1 is SGHTA and CDR2 is FQGTGA in the germline V gene. The CDR3 runs to 19 residues.